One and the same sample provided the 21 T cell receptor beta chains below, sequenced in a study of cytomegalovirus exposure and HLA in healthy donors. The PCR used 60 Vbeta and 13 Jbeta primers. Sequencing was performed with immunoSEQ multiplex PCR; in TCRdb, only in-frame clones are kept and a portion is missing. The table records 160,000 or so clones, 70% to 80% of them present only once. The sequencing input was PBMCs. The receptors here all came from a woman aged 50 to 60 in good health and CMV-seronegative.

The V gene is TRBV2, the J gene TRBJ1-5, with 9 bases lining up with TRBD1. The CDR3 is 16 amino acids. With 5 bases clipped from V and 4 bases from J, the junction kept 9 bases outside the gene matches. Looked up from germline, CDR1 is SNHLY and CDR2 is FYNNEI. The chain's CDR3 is CASSPSTGGRNQPQHF. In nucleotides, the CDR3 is TGTGCCAGCAGTCCCTCGACAGGGGGAAGAAATCAGCCCCAGCATTTT.

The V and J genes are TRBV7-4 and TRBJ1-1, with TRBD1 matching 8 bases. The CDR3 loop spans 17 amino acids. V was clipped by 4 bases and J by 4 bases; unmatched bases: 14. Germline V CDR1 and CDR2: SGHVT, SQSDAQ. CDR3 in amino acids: CASSCQGAVICGTEAFF. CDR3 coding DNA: TGTGCCAGCAGCTGTCAGGGGGCGGTTATATGCGGCACTGAAGCTTTCTTT.

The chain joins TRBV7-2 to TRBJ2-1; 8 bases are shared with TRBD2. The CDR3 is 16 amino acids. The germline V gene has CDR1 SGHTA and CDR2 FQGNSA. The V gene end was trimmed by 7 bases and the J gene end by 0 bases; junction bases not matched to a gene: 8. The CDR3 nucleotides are TGTGCCAGCACTATGAGCGGGAGAAGCTCCTACAATGAGCAGTTCTTC. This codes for CASTMSGRSSYNEQFF.

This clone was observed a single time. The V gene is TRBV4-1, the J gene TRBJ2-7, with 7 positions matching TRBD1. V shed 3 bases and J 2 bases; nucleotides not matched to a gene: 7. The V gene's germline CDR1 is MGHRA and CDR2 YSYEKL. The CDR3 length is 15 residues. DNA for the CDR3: TGCGCCAGCAGCCAGGAAGACAGGGTCACCTACGAGCAGTACTTC. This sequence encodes CASSQEDRVTYEQYF.

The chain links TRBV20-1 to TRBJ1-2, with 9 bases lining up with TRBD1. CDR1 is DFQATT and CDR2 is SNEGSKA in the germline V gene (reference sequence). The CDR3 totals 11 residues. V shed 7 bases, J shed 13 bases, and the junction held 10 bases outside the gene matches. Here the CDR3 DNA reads TGCAGTGGCTCGGGACAGGGATCCCGCACCTTC. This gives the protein CSGSGQGSRTF.

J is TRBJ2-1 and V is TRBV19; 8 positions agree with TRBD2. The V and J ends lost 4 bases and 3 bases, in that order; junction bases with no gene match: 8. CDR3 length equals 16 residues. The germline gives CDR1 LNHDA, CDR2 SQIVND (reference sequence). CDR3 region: CASSNIPSGLYNEQFF. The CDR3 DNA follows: TGTGCCAGTAGTAACATTCCTAGCGGGCTCTACAATGAGCAGTTCTTC.

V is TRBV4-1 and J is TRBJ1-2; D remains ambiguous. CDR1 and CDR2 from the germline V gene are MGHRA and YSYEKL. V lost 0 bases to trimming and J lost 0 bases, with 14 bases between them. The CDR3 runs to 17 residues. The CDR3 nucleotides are TGCGCCAGCAGCCAAGAAGGCCCGAACAGAGCTAACTATGGCTACACCTTC. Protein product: CASSQEGPNRANYGYTF.

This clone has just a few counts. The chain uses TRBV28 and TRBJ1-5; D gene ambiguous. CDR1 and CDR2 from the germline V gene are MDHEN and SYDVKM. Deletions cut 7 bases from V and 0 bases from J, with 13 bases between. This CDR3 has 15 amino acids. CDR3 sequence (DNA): TGTGCCAGCAATATCGGACTTTATAGCAATCAGCCCCAGCATTTT. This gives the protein CASNIGLYSNQPQHF.

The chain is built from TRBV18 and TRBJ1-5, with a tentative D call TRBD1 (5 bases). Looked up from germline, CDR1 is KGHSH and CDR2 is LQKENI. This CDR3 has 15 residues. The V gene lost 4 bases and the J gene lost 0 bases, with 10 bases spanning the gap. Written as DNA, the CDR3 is TGTGCCAGCTCACGTTCTAGGGGTAGCAATCAGCCCCAGCATTTT. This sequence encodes CASSRSRGSNQPQHF. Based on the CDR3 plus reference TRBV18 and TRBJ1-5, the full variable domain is NAGVMQNPRHLVRRRGQEARLRCSPMKGHSHVYWYRQLPEEGLKFMVYLQKENIIDESGMPKERFSAEFPKEGPSILRIQQVVRGDSAAYFCASSRSRGSNQPQHFGDGTRLSIL.

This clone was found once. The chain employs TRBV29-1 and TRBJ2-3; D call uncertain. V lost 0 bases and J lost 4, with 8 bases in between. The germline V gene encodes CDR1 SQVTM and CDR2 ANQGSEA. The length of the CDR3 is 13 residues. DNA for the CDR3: TGCAGCGTTGAAGATCTCCAGGCAGATACGCAGTATTTT. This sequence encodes CSVEDLQADTQYF.

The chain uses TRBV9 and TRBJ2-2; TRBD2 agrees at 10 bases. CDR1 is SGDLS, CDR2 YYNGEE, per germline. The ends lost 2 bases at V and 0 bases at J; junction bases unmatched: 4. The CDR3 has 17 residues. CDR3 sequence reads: CASSVASGSPNTGELFF. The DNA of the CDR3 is TGTGCCAGCAGCGTCGCTAGCGGGAGCCCGAACACCGGGGAGCTGTTTTTT.

CDR3 in DNA: TGTGCCAGCAGCTTGGTGCCTGAGGACTATGGCTACACCTTC. It specifies CASSLVPEDYGYTF. The V and J genes are TRBV5-5 and TRBJ1-2; D unclear. The CDR3 consists of 14 residues. The germline V gene has CDR1 SGHKS and CDR2 YYEKEE (reference sequence). The V end lost 0 bases, the J end lost 3 bases, and 9 bases lay between the germline ends.

The CDR3 coding sequence is TGTGCCAGCTCTCACGACAGGGGGACCCTCGGCGAGCAGTACTTC. Translating gives CASSHDRGTLGEQYF. This rearrangement joins TRBV18 to TRBJ2-7, with TRBD1 matching over 9 bases. In germline, CDR1 is KGHSH, CDR2 LQKENI. The V gene end was trimmed by 6 bases and the J gene end by 6 bases; junction bases not matched to a gene: 12. This CDR3 contains 15 residues.

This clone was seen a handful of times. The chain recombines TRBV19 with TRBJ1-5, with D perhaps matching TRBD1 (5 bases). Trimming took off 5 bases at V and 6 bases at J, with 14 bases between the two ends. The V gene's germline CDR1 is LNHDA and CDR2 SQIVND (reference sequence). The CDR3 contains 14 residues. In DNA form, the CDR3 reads TGTGCCAGTAGTTGGGCAGGGTGGGGTCAGCCCCAGCATTTT. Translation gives CASSWAGWGQPQHF.

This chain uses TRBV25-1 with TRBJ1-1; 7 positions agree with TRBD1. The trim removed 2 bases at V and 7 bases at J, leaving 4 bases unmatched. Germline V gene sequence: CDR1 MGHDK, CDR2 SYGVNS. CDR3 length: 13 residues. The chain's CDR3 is CASSEGDRGEAFF. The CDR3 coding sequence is TGTGCCAGCAGTGAAGGGGACAGAGGTGAAGCTTTCTTT.

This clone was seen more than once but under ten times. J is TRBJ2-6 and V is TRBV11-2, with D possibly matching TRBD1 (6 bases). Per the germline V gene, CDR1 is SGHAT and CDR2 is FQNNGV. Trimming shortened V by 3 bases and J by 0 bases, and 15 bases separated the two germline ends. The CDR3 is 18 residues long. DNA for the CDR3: TGTGCCAGCAGCTTGTTGCGACAGGCTCTCTCTGGGGCCAACGTCCTGACTTTC. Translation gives CASSLLRQALSGANVLTF. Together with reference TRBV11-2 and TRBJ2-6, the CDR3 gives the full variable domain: EAGVAQSPRYKIIEKRQSVAFWCNPISGHATLYWYQQILGQGPKLLIQFQNNGVVDDSQLPKDRFSAERLKGVDSTLKIQPAKLEDSAVYLCASSLLRQALSGANVLTFGAGSRLTVL.

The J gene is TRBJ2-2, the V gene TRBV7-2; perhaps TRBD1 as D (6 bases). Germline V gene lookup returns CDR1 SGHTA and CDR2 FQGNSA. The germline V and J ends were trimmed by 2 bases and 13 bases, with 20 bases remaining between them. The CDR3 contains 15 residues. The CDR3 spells CASSLMGRGVAGLFF. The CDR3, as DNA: TGTGCCAGCAGCTTAATGGGCAGGGGCGTCGCAGGGCTGTTTTTT.

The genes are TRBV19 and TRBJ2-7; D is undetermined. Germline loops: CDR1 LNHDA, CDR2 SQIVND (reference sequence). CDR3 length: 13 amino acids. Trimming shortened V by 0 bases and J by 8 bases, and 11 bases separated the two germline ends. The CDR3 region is CASSIEGPLKQYF. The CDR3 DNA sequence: TGTGCCAGTAGTATAGAGGGCCCCCTCAAGCAGTACTTC.

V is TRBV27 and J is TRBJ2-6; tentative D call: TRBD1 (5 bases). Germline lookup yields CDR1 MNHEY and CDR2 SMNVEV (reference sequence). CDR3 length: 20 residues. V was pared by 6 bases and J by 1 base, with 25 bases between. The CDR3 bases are TGTGCCAGCAGGTCCGACAGACGTAATCCGGCGGCATCTGGGGCCAACGTCCTGACTTTC. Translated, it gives CASRSDRRNPAASGANVLTF.

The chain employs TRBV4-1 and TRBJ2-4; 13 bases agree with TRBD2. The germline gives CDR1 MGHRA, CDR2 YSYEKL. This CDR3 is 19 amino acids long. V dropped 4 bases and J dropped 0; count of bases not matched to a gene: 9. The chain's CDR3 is CASSRWTSGGQLAKNIQYF. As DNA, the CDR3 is TGCGCCAGCAGCCGTTGGACTAGCGGGGGCCAACTAGCCAAAAACATTCAGTACTTC.

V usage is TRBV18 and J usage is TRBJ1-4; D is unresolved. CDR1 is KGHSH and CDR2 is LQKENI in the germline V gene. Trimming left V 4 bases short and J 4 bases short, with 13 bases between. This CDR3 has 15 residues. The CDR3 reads CASSQSRSGNEKLFF. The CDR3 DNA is TGTGCCAGCTCACAATCCAGGAGCGGTAATGAAAAACTGTTTTTT.